This TCR beta chain came from a study of blood T cell repertoires in COVID-19. At the level of the study: The samples span acute and convalescent COVID-19 from the United States, Italy and Spain.

Per the study methods: Using reference gene primer amplification, nucleated cell counts were estimated. The assay was immunoSEQ multiplex PCR, and TCRdb's table has in-frame clones only and misses some. V and J calls and clone size come straight from that table; D and trimming were deduced from the DNA. The sample shows roughly 250,000 clones, around 85% of them seen only once. The germline CDR1 and CDR2 sequences are LGHNA and YSLEER. This CDR3 comprises 18 residues. V was pared by 1 base and J by 5 bases, with 23 bases between. This clone was detected only once. This chain connects TRBV4-3 to TRBJ1-1; a possible D gene is TRBD1 (6 bases). This TCR was recovered from a human donor with COVID-19, enrolled during active disease. The donor label of this sample is uncertain. Sequencing used peripheral blood. CDR3 loop: CASSQGRPGELRWTEAFF. The DNA for the CDR3 is TGCGCCAGCAGCCAAGGACGGCCAGGGGAATTACGGTGGACTGAAGCTTTCTTT.